This TCR beta chain was found in a study of T cell changes during pregnancy in multiple sclerosis. This clone was found a few times. The repertoire was sequenced with immunoSEQ multiplex PCR; TCRdb's copy has only in-frame clones and lacks some. Of nearly 110,000 clones in the sample, less than 95% were seen once. The CDR3 is 15 amino acids. The receptor's source is a female donor with multiple sclerosis, enrolled in a pregnancy study. This specimen was peripheral blood, taken before pregnancy. The chain couples TRBV21-1 to TRBJ2-4; the D call TRBD2 from the table was never checked on the DNA. TRBV21-1 is an annotated pseudogene. CDR3 sequence reads: CASSLIAGNKNIQYF. The CDR3 nucleotides are TGTGCCAGCAGCCTGATAGCGGGAAACAAAAACATTCAGTACTTC.